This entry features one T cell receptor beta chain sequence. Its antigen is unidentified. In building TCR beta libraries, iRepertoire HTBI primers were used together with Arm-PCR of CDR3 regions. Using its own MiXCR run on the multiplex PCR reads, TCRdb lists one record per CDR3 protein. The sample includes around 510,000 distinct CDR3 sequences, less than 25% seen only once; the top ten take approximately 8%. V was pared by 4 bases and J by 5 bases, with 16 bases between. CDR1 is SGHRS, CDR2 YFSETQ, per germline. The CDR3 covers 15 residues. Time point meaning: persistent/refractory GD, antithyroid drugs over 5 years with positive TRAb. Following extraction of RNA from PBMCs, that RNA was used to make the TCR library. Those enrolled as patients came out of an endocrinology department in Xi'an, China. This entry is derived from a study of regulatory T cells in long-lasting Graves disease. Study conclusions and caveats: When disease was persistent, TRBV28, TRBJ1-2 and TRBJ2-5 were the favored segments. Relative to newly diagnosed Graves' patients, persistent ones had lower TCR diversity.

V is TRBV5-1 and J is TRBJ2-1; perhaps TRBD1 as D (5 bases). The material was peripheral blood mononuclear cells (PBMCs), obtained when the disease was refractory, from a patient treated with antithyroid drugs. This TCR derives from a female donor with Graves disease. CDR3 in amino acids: CASSPYRGLDNEQFF. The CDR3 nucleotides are TGCGCCAGCAGCCCCTATAGGGGATTGGACAATGAGCAGTTCTTC.